The T cell receptor beta chain under discussion was sequenced for a study of blood T cell repertoires in COVID-19. As for the study in general: The samples span acute and convalescent COVID-19 from the United States, Italy and Spain. Nucleic acid was either cDNA or gDNA, and it came from T cells, B-cell-depleted T cells, or PBMCs.

The CDR3 covers 19 residues. Germline CDR1 reads SGHKS; CDR2 reads YYEKEE (reference sequence). V lost 2 bases and J lost 1; bases outside the gene matches: 9. This clone was seen just once. Per the original data handling: Researchers report that nucleated cell counts were estimated from reference gene primer amplification. Data came from immunoSEQ multiplex PCR; TCRdb stores just in-frame clones and leaves some out. For V, J and clone size, that table is used; D and trimming come from the DNA. The sample yields about 88,000 clones, roughly 87% seen once. The chain has TRBV5-5 and TRBJ2-3, with 14 bases aligning to TRBD2. The specimen sequenced was peripheral blood. This sequence originates from a male donor with acute or convalescent COVID-19. The CDR3 loop is CASSFSTGTSGGGTDTQYF. CDR3 in DNA: TGTGCCAGCAGCTTCTCAACCGGGACTAGCGGGGGTGGCACAGATACGCAGTATTTT.